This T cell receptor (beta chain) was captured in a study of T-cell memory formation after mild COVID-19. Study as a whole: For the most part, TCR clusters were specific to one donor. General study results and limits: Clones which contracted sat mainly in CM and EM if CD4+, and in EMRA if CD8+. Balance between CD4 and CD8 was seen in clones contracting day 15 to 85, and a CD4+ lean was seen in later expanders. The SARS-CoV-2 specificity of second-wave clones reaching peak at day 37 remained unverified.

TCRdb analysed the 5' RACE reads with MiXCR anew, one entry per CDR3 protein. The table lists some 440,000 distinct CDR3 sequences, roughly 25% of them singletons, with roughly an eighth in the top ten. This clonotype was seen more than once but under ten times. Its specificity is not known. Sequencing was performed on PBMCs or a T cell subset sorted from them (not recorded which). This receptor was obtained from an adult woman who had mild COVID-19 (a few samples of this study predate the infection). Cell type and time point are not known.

CDR3 in amino acids: CASSYPPGTDNNEQFF. DNA of the CDR3: TGTGCCAGCAGTTACCCCCCCGGGACTGACAACAATGAGCAGTTCTTC. The chain is built from TRBV6-6 and TRBJ2-1; D may be TRBD2 (6 bases). The CDR3 spans 16 residues. Per the germline V gene, CDR1 is MNHNY and CDR2 is SVGAGI (reference sequence). Trimming stripped 2 bases from V and 5 bases from J, with 16 bases between.